Following are 25 T cell receptor beta chains from one sample sequenced in a study of tissue T cells after allogeneic stem cell transplantation. Profiling relied on immunoSEQ multiplex PCR, and the TCRdb table lists in-frame clones only, not all of them. The sample records about 48,000 clones, around 66% being singletons. Sequencing input: sorted cells pooled from one or two spleens. These receptors were taken from a pool of C57BL/6 mice in good health.

With respect to this clone: The germline and genes are mouse ones. The DNA ends 1 residue before the CDR3 does, and the rest of the CDR3 is filled in from the germline J gene. The genes are TRBV15 and TRBJ2-4; TRBD1 is a possible D gene (6 bases). In germline, CDR1 is SGHND, CDR2 FRSKSL. V lost 3 bases to trimming and J lost 0 bases, with 10 bases between them. The CDR3 extends over 15 amino acids. CDR3 DNA (partial): TGTGCCAGCAGTTTTACAGGGTCTAGTCAAAACACCTTGTAC. This translates into CASSFTGSSQNTLY. In full, the CDR3 is CASSFTGSSQNTLYF. Complete variable domain (other parts from reference TRBV15 and TRBJ2-4): DAGVTQTPRHEVAEKGQTIILKCEPVSGHNDLFWYRQTKIQGLELLSYFRSKSLMEDGGAFKDRFKAEMLNSSFSTLKIQPTEPKDSAVYLCASSFTGSSQNTLYFGAGTRLSVL.

A note on this clone: Any gene name here is a mouse gene name. The CDR3 goes on 1 residue after the read ends, and that part is filled in from the germline J gene. V usage is TRBV19 and J usage is TRBJ1-4, with D possibly TRBD1 on 5 matching bases. Trimming pared 4 bases from V and 8 bases from J, leaving 12 bases between. Germline assignment: CDR1 FNHDT and CDR2 SITEND (reference sequence). The CDR3 has 13 residues. The CDR3 protein is CASSHQGRERLFF. Partial CDR3 DNA: TGTGCCAGCAGTCACCAGGGACGGGAAAGATTATTT.

About this clone itself: These gene names are mouse names. Sequencing ends 1 residue short of the CDR3 end; the germline J gene provides the rest. This chain uses TRBV31 with TRBJ2-3; TRBD2 agrees at 10 bases. Trimming took 4 bases from V and 3 from J; bases not matched to a gene: 1. Looked up from germline, CDR1 is GKSSPN and CDR2 is SITVG. The CDR3 is made up of 13 amino acids. Incomplete CDR3 DNA: TGTGCCTGGATCTGGGGGGGCGCAGAAACGCTGTAT. This codes for CAWIWGGAETLY. The CDR3 reads in full as CAWIWGGAETLYF.

A note on this clone: Germline and genes here are mouse. The read stops 1 residue short of the end of the CDR3; the missing end is completed from the germline J gene. This chain joins TRBV17 and TRBJ2-4; 7 bases agree with TRBD2. Germline loops: CDR1 MNHDT, CDR2 YYDKIL. The V and J ends lost 2 bases and 0 bases, in that order; junction bases with no gene match: 2. The length of the CDR3 is 15 residues. The part of the CDR3 DNA that was read is TGTGCTAGCAGTAGATCTGGGGGTAGTCAAAACACCTTGTAC. The encoded protein is CASSRSGGSQNTLY. The entire CDR3 protein is CASSRSGGSQNTLYF.

In regard to this clone: Gene names and germline match the mouse. The read ends 1 residue before the CDR3 terminus; that terminus is restored from the germline J gene. The gene calls are TRBV13-1 and TRBJ1-1; D gene unclear. Germline CDR1 is NSHNY and CDR2 is SYGAGN. Trimming cost V 0 bases and J 1 base, with 7 bases left between them. This CDR3 comprises 14 residues. CDR3 protein: CASSDGQLNTEVFF. CDR3 bases read: TGTGCCAGCAGTGATGGTCAGTTAAACACAGAAGTCTTC.

About this clone itself: Genes and germline come from the mouse. Sequencing ends 1 residue short of the CDR3 end; the germline J gene provides the rest. The chain recombines TRBV2 with TRBJ2-1; D possibly uses TRBD1 or TRBD2 (5 bases each). Trimming took off 4 bases at V and 1 base at J, with 8 bases between the two ends. Germline CDR1 reads LGHNA; CDR2 reads YSYQKL. The length of the CDR3 is 14 residues. Incomplete CDR3 DNA: TGTGCCAGCAGCCCCGGGACGAACTATGCTGAGCAGTTC. This gives the protein CASSPGTNYAEQF. The whole CDR3 is CASSPGTNYAEQFF.

With respect to this clone: The genes are named according to mouse. The read finishes 1 residue shy of the CDR3 end, and the germline J gene is used to complete it. The rearrangement links TRBV15 to TRBJ2-2, with unresolved D. CDR1 and CDR2 (germline): SGHND, FRSKSL. CDR3 length: 11 residues. The V end was cut by 10 bases, the J end by 0 bases, with 3 bases between. CDR3 sequence reads: CAKTNTGQLYF. The sequenced part of the CDR3 DNA is TGTGCCAAAACAAACACCGGGCAGCTCTAC.

A remark on this clone: Gene names and germline match the mouse. Read data end 1 residue before the CDR3 end; the end is taken from the germline J gene. The rearrangement uses TRBV5 and TRBJ2-1; D possibly matches TRBD1 or TRBD2 (5 bases each). The germline V gene has CDR1 LGHNA and CDR2 YNLKQL (reference sequence). The CDR3 totals 15 residues. V was clipped by 0 bases and J by 1 base, with 7 bases between them. CDR3 loop: CASSQDWDNYAEQFF. The CDR3 bases that were read are TGTGCCAGCAGCCAAGATTGGGACAACTATGCTGAGCAGTTC.

Concerning this clone: The germline and genes are mouse ones. The read halts 1 residue ahead of the CDR3 end, with the missing end drawn from the germline J gene. The J gene is TRBJ2-2, the V gene TRBV13-1; D ambiguous. The V gene's germline CDR1 is NSHNY and CDR2 SYGAGN. The CDR3 loop spans 15 amino acids. V lost 3 bases to trimming and J lost 0 bases, with 9 bases between them. The DNA read from the CDR3 is TGTGCCAGCAGTGGAGGGCCCTCAAACACCGGGCAGCTCTAC. Translation gives CASSGGPSNTGQLY. From start to end, the CDR3 is CASSGGPSNTGQLYF.

With respect to this clone: Gene names are the mouse ones. The read ends 1 residue shy of where the CDR3 ends; the end is completed using the germline J gene. The chain couples TRBV12-1 to TRBJ2-7; 11 bases map to TRBD2. Germline V gives CDR1 SGHSN, CDR2 HYEKVE. V trimming: 1 base; J trimming: 7 bases; junction bases outside the gene matches: 2. CDR3 length equals 13 residues. CDR3 sequence: CASSLGLGDEQYF. CDR3 DNA, as far as it was read: TGTGCCAGCTCTCTGGGACTGGGGGACGAACAGTAC.

Regarding this clone: All gene names here are mouse names. The read ends 1 residue before the CDR3 terminus; that terminus is restored from the germline J gene. V usage is TRBV2 and J usage is TRBJ1-3; D is uncertain. Germline V gene sequence: CDR1 LGHNA, CDR2 YSYQKL. Trimming stripped 3 bases from V and 0 bases from J, with 6 bases between. This CDR3 is 14 amino acids long. CDR3: CASSHQDSGNTLYF. CDR3 bases read: TGTGCCAGCAGCCACCAGGATTCTGGAAATACGCTCTAT.

Notes on this clone: Genes and germline come from the mouse. Coverage ceases 1 residue before the CDR3 finishes, and the germline J gene fills in the end. The chain joins TRBV19 to TRBJ2-3, with D tentatively TRBD1 (6 bases). The germline V and J ends were trimmed by 5 bases and 0 bases, with 10 bases remaining between them. Germline V gene lookup returns CDR1 FNHDT and CDR2 SITEND (reference sequence). CDR3 size: 14 residues. CDR3 bases read: TGTGCCAGCAGGTGGACAGCTAGTGCAGAAACGCTGTAT. Translating it yields CASRWTASAETLY. The complete CDR3 sequence is CASRWTASAETLYF.

Worth noting for this clone: Germline and genes here are mouse. Read sequence stops 1 residue before the CDR3 end, and the germline J gene provides the missing end. This chain uses TRBV2 with TRBJ1-4, with 10 bases lining up with TRBD1. V lost 8 bases, J lost 7 bases, and 4 bases stayed unmatched. This CDR3 region has 13 residues. The germline V gene has CDR1 LGHNA and CDR2 YSYQKL. The sequenced CDR3 bases are TGTGCCAGCTGGGGACAGGGGCCCGAAAGATTATTT. It translates to CASWGQGPERLF. The entire CDR3 protein is CASWGQGPERLFF. Based on the CDR3 plus reference TRBV2 and TRBJ1-4, the full variable domain is DPKIIQKPKYLVAVTGSEKILICEQYLGHNAMYWYRQSAKKPLEFMFSYSYQKLMDNQTASSRFQPQSSKKNHLDLQITALKPDDSATYFCASWGQGPERLFFGHGTKLSVL.

For this clone: Gene names follow the mouse nomenclature. The read terminates 1 residue ahead of where the CDR3 ends, so the germline J gene completes it. V usage is TRBV31 and J usage is TRBJ2-3; TRBD2 matches at 11 bases. After removal of 3 bases from V and 2 bases from J, the junction contained 1 base not matched to a gene. From germline, CDR1 is GKSSPN and CDR2 SITVG. This CDR3 is built from 14 residues. The CDR3 reads CAWRDWGVAETLYF. Partial CDR3 DNA: TGTGCCTGGAGGGACTGGGGGGTTGCAGAAACGCTGTAT.

As regards this clone: Gene and germline names: mouse. The read finishes 1 residue shy of the CDR3 end, and the germline J gene is used to complete it. This chain uses TRBV5 with TRBJ1-2; weak D call: TRBD1 (5 bases). Germline V gene lookup returns CDR1 LGHNA and CDR2 YNLKQL (reference sequence). V dropped 1 base and J dropped 1 base, with 7 bases sitting between them. This CDR3 is built from 14 residues. The CDR3 bases that were read are TGTGCCAGCAGCCAAGGGACAAAAAACTCCGACTACACC. This sequence encodes CASSQGTKNSDYT. The whole CDR3 sequence reads CASSQGTKNSDYTF.

On this clone itself: Gene names follow the mouse nomenclature. CDR3 protein: CTCSDLGGPDTQYF. CDR3 bases read: TGCACCTGCAGTGACCTGGGGGGGCCAGACACCCAGTAC. The V call is TRBV1, the J call TRBJ2-5, with 10 bases aligning to TRBD2. Read data end 1 residue before the CDR3 end; the end is taken from the germline J gene. The ends lost 4 bases at V and 5 bases at J; junction bases unmatched: 3. The CDR3 totals 14 residues. The V gene's germline CDR1 is NSQYPW and CDR2 LRSPGD (reference sequence).

This clone was observed a single time. Gene and germline names: mouse. The sequenced CDR3 bases are TGTGCCAGCAGGGGCAGGGCTGGAAATACGCTCTAT. This codes for CASRGRAGNTLY. The CDR3 as a whole reads CASRGRAGNTLYF. The V call is TRBV13-3, the J call TRBJ1-3; weak D call: TRBD1 (5 bases). From the germline J gene comes the end of the CDR3, since the read stops 1 residue before it. The germline V gene has CDR1 NNHDY and CDR2 SYVADS. The CDR3 has 13 amino acids. Trimming removed 5 bases from V and 2 bases from J, with 8 bases in between.

The sample holds one count of this clone. All gene names here are mouse names. The observed sequence ends 1 residue before the CDR3 terminus, with the missing tail filled in from the germline J gene. The V and J genes are TRBV2 and TRBJ2-2; TRBD1 matches 9 bases. Germline CDR1 and CDR2: LGHNA and YSYQKL. CDR3 size: 15 residues. The V gene end was trimmed by 4 bases and the J gene end by 4 bases; junction bases not matched to a gene: 4. The covered CDR3 bases are TGTGCCAGCAGCCCCCCGACAGGGGGCACCGGGCAGCTCTAC. Its protein product is CASSPPTGGTGQLY. The whole CDR3 protein reads CASSPPTGGTGQLYF.

Of note for this clone: Mouse gene names apply. The read ends 1 residue early relative to the CDR3; the germline J gene fills the gap. The rearrangement links TRBV13-1 to TRBJ2-5; D unclear. Per germline, CDR1 NSHNY and CDR2 SYGAGN. V lost 3 bases, J lost 4 bases, and 9 bases lay in between. The length of the CDR3 is 13 residues. The CDR3 loop reads CASSAEGKDTQYF. The DNA read from the CDR3 is TGTGCCAGCAGTGCCGAGGGAAAAGACACCCAGTAC.

To note about this clone: Gene names refer to mouse genes. This chain's CDR3 is CAWSRDWGDAETLYF. CDR3 DNA (partial): TGTGCCTGGAGCCGAGACTGGGGGGATGCAGAAACGCTGTAT. The V call is TRBV31, the J call TRBJ2-3; 10 positions match TRBD2. The CDR3 is cut off 1 residue early in the read; its end comes from the germline J gene. The CDR3 runs 15 residues. V was pared by 3 bases and J by 2 bases, with 5 bases of the junction left unmatched. The germline V gene encodes CDR1 GKSSPN and CDR2 SITVG.

About this clone: Gene names follow the mouse nomenclature. The CDR3 extends 1 residue past the end of the read, so its final part is completed from the germline J gene. The V gene is TRBV24, the J gene TRBJ2-5; TRBD2 matches at 11 bases. This CDR3 contains 15 residues. Per the germline V gene, CDR1 is KGHTA and CDR2 is FRNEEI. Trimming removed 3 bases from V and 5 bases from J; junction bases left unmatched: 4. The CDR3 spells CASSLRLGGGDTQYF. CDR3 DNA (partial): TGTGCCAGCAGTCTCCGACTGGGGGGGGGAGACACCCAGTAC.

This clone came up a few times. Mouse germline and gene names are used. CDR3 bases read: TGTGCAAGCAGCTGGACAGTTTCTGGAAATACGCTCTAT. Residues: CASSWTVSGNTLY. The full CDR3 reads CASSWTVSGNTLYF. This chain joins TRBV16 and TRBJ1-3, with a tentative D call TRBD1 (6 bases). The read ends 1 residue early relative to the CDR3; the germline J gene fills the gap. The CDR3 runs to 14 residues. V lost 4 bases and J 0 bases, leaving 7 bases between the germline ends. The germline gives CDR1 SGHSA, CDR2 FRNQAP.

Comments on this clone: Gene names refer to mouse genes. The sequenced fragment ends 1 residue before the CDR3 boundary, so the rest is inferred from the germline J gene. The V call is TRBV16, the J call TRBJ2-5; D uncertain. V gave up 2 bases and J gave up 4 bases, with 1 base separating them. Germline CDR1 reads SGHSA; CDR2 reads FRNQAP. The length of the CDR3 is 11 residues. Partial CDR3 DNA: TGTGCAAGCAGCTTAAAAGACACCCAGTAC. This gives the protein CASSLKDTQY. The entire CDR3 protein is CASSLKDTQYF.

A note on this clone: The genes are named according to mouse. Coverage ceases 1 residue before the CDR3 finishes, and the germline J gene fills in the end. The chain carries TRBV20 and TRBJ2-7; tentative D call: TRBD2 (6 bases). V lost 3 bases, J lost 4 bases, and 10 bases lay in between. CDR1 and CDR2 from the germline V gene are GFQATS and STVNSAI. The CDR3 runs to 12 residues. The sequenced CDR3 bases are TGTGGTGCTAGCTCTGGGGAGTATGAACAGTAC. Translation gives CGASSGEYEQY. In full, the CDR3 reads CGASSGEYEQYF.

This clone has a single count. Gene names denote mouse genes. This CDR3 reads CASSQDDWGVYAEQFF. The DNA read from the CDR3 is TGTGCCAGCAGCCAAGATGACTGGGGGGTATATGCTGAGCAGTTC. The genes are TRBV5 and TRBJ2-1; 10 bases map to TRBD2. Read coverage stops 1 residue before the CDR3 terminus; the germline J gene supplies the remainder. The J segment lost 4 bases and the V segment lost 0 bases, leaving 3 bases of the junction unmatched. The CDR3 length is 16 residues. Germline lookup yields CDR1 LGHNA and CDR2 YNLKQL (reference sequence).